This T cell receptor beta chain was obtained from a study of T cells in women clearing cervical HPV infection (dated by TCRdb to 2017 to 2018). Study-level background: Cases were some 26 women with histologically confirmed HPV16-related CIN3 or worse, including a couple of invasive cancers. The controls were about 26 women whose single incident HPV16 infection cleared within 12 months with no development of precancer or cancer. Blood from cases was collected at the visit at which the lesion was first identified, whereas blood from controls was collected once infection was no longer detected. Among cases, blood sampling occurred a median of about 150 days after lesion detection, with an interquartile range of roughly 85 to 210 days. HLA typing was available for only a few women, so HLA type could not be excluded as a confounder. This exploratory proof-of-principle case-control study, nested within the Guanacaste HPV Natural History Study in Costa Rica, compared TCR repertoires among women with different cervical HPV16 outcomes. Cases and controls were matched on age within five years and on year of sample collection. Cases had a median age of about 34 years and controls had a median age of approximately 37, with no significant differences in baseline characteristics. In the parent cohort, about 10,000 women aged 18 or older were enrolled in Guanacaste, Costa Rica, during about 1993 to 1995 and then followed for approximately 7 years. Quality controls consisted of five blinded duplicates per group, for a total of some 60 samples made up of approximately 50 participants and around ten replicates. General conclusions and limits of the study: Random forest classifiers combining richness and V gene abundances distinguished cases from controls with an estimated AUC of approximately 0.8. TCR repertoire richness was significantly higher in CIN3+ cases than in controls across sequencing depths, while evenness did not differ. TRBV6-7 relative abundance was lower in cases than in controls (roughly 0.12% versus 0.15%; Bonferroni P = 0.0008). Because of the cross-sectional design, the study could not determine whether the associations came before infection or resulted from infection, and neither effector/memory subsets nor HPV-specific T cells were isolated. Because the number of T cells in each sample was unknown, differences in richness could reflect differing T-cell content rather than repertoire biology.

The CDR3, cysteine through phenylalanine, is 15 amino acids long. Of the CDR3's DNA, 36 bases were read; they are in frame from base 1. V is shortened by 2 bases, J by 3 bases, and the region joining them spans 8 bases. The germline V gene yields KGHSH for CDR1 and LQKENI for CDR2. TCR beta CDR3 regions were amplified by multiplex PCR using the immunoSEQ assay from an average of around 1,200 ng genomic DNA per sample. To correct primer bias, the assay used a complete synthetic TCR repertoire to set an amplification baseline. The amplicons were sequenced using the Illumina platform. In the paper's pipeline: Sequence errors were corrected by clustering with frequency ratios and a modified nearest-neighbor algorithm, and the sequences were then analyzed in the immunoSEQ Analyzer using IMGT gene definitions. TCR richness and evenness were averaged over 20 rarefaction repeats at each rarefaction depth, excluding samples with fewer sequences than the depth. Relative abundances of V, D and J genes were compared between groups using Wilcoxon rank sum tests, with FDR correction applied. For the blinded duplicates, the intraclass correlation was roughly 96% for TCR richness and averaged 76.4% across some 66 gene segments. TCRdb limited this immuneACCESS table to in-frame rearrangements with V and J called. A share of clones is missing; checked studies link under half to unresolved V genes, and the rest is unexplained. D and trimming were read from the DNA, whereas the V and J calls and clone size are those reported in that table. The sample's table lists a count of some 24,000 clones. The ten largest clonotypes hold approximately 5.4% of the sample.

Regarding this clone: Its antigen is not yet known. Read sequence stops 3 residues before the CDR3 end, and the germline J gene provides the missing end.

Every participant had a single incident cervical HPV16 infection, and women with prevalent HPV16 infections were excluded. Cervical HPV DNA was detected by MY09/MY11 PCR, and genotyping was performed by dot-blot hybridization. Approximately 16 mL of heparinized blood were centrifuged, and the buffy coat was aliquoted, frozen at -30°C, then stored at -80°C. QIAGEN kits were used to extract genomic DNA from buffy coat specimens. The receptor's source is a woman between 18 and 69 years old with a cervical HPV16 infection that either progressed to CIN3+ or cleared (not recorded which). The V gene is TRBV18 and the J gene is TRBJ1-6; TRBD1 is a weak D gene call, 5 bases matching. Specimen: blood buffy coat. The sequenced CDR3 bases are TGTGCCAGCTCACCAGACAGAAACTATAATTCACCC. Its product reads: CASSPDRNYNSP. In full, the CDR3 is CASSPDRNYNSPLHF.